The 11 T cell receptor beta chains below were found in one sample sequenced in a study of T cell repertoires in cytomegalovirus infection (dated by TCRdb to between 2018 and 2021). This sample was sequenced with an Illumina HiSeq 1500. The raw public reads went through TCRdb reprocessing: fastp at Q25, MiXCR clone calling, in-frame beta chains kept. Entries that share a CDR3 protein sequence are merged under the most common genes and DNA. This sample comprises under 850,000 distinct CDR3 sequences, approximately 33% of them detected only once. The ten largest clones represent roughly 20% of the sample. The treatment or condition label here, explained by the study, means: in vitro stimulation with specific CMV peptide epitopes to enrich CMV-specific T cells. These receptors have no identified antigens. The sequencing used cultured PBMCs, collected from culture after CMV antigen stimulation. These receptors originate from a human donor in good health (CMV status not recorded). Some clones in this sample may be carry-over from other donors' samples.

This clonotype was picked up a small number of times. The chain combines TRBV6-6 with TRBJ2-7; 8 positions agree with TRBD2. The CDR3 is made up of 13 amino acids. Germline values: CDR1 MNHNY, CDR2 SVGAGI (reference sequence). V was pared by 6 bases and J by 4 bases, with 5 bases of the junction left unmatched. The CDR3 is CASSERENYEQYF. The CDR3 region has the DNA TGTGCCAGCAGCGAGCGGGAGAATTACGAGCAGTACTTC.

This chain uses TRBV29-1 with TRBJ2-1; D may be TRBD1 or TRBD2 (5 bases each). Germline CDR1 reads SQVTM; CDR2 reads ANQGSEA. The CDR3 length is 13 residues. V lost 7 bases and J lost 4, with 14 bases in between. In DNA form, the CDR3 reads TGCAGCGCCGGGGACGGGTCGTACAATGAGCAGTTCTTC. Residues: CSAGDGSYNEQFF.

The chain combines TRBV20-1 with TRBJ2-3, with a weak D call TRBD2 (7 bases). V was shortened by 3 bases and J by 2 bases, with 9 bases between the two germline ends. There are 13 residues in the CDR3. CDR1 DFQATT and CDR2 SNEGSKA come from the germline V gene (reference sequence). CDR3 nucleotide sequence: TGCAGTGCTAGGGGGGGGGCCACAGATACGCAGTATTTT. It is translated as CSARGGATDTQYF.

The rearrangement joins TRBV7-2 to TRBJ2-7; D is ambiguous. The CDR3 covers 11 residues. V was shortened by 5 bases and J by 6 bases, with 8 bases between the two germline ends. The germline CDR1 and CDR2 sequences are SGHTA and FQGNSA. CDR3 DNA sequence: TGTGCCAGCAGCGTCGTTGGCGAGCAGTACTTC. Translated: CASSVVGEQYF. The whole variable domain, remainder taken from reference TRBV7-2 and TRBJ2-7, is GAGVSQSPSNKVTEKGKDVELRCDPISGHTALYWYRQSLGQGLEFLIYFQGNSAPDKSGLPSDRFSAERTGGSVSTLTIQRTQQEDSAVYLCASSVVGEQYFGPGTRLTVT.

The chain uses TRBV6-1 and TRBJ2-1, with 10 bases that match TRBD2. The V gene's germline CDR1 is MNHNS and CDR2 SASEGT. V dropped 5 bases and J dropped 10; count of bases not matched to a gene: 11. The CDR3 has 15 residues. The CDR3: CASSNTGLASIEQFF. The CDR3 nucleotides are TGTGCCAGCAGTAATACGGGACTAGCGTCCATCGAGCAGTTCTTC.

This clonotype was observed a handful of times. The chain couples TRBV12-3 or TRBV12-4 to TRBJ1-2; D not certain. This CDR3 comprises 13 residues. Trimming stripped 1 base from V and 3 bases from J, with 6 bases between. CDR3 DNA sequence: TGTGCCAGCAGTTTAGGGATCTACTATGGCTACACCTTC. Amino acid sequence: CASSLGIYYGYTF.

The chain combines TRBV12-3 or TRBV12-4 with TRBJ2-1, with 7 bases that match TRBD2. After removal of 6 bases from V and 2 bases from J, the junction contained 4 bases not matched to a gene. This CDR3 has 14 residues. CDR3 sequence: CASSRGRAYNEQFF. CDR3 in DNA: TGTGCCAGCAGCCGGGGGAGGGCCTACAATGAGCAGTTCTTC.

This CDR3 reads CASSLPGLSYNEQFF. The CDR3 DNA is TGTGCCAGCAGCCTCCCGGGCCTCTCCTACAATGAGCAGTTCTTC. J is TRBJ2-1 and V is TRBV12-3 or TRBV12-4; D uncertain. This CDR3 has 15 residues. V was clipped by 6 bases and J by 0 bases, with 12 bases between them.

In DNA form, the CDR3 reads TGTGCCAGCAGTGTTTTCGGACAGGGGCAAGGCTACACCTTC. Its protein product is CASSVFGQGQGYTF. The V call is TRBV2, the J call TRBJ1-2; 9 bases line up with TRBD1. This CDR3 region has 14 residues. The germline V gene encodes CDR1 SNHLY and CDR2 FYNNEI. Unmatched junction bases numbered 8, after V lost 4 bases and J lost 8 bases.

The rearrangement joins TRBV4-1 to TRBJ1-6; TRBD1 might be the D (6 bases). CDR1 and CDR2 from the germline V gene are MGHRA and YSYEKL. The V end lost 4 bases, the J end lost 10 bases, and 14 bases lay between the germline ends. The CDR3 is 14 amino acids. The DNA of the CDR3 is TGCGCCAGCAGCCCGTACAGGGCAGGGTCACCCCTCCACTTT. Its protein product is CASSPYRAGSPLHF.

There are a few counts of this clonotype. The genes are TRBV7-2 and TRBJ1-2; D uncertain. Trimming pared 3 bases from V and 2 bases from J, leaving 19 bases between. The CDR3 is 17 residues long. In germline, CDR1 is SGHTA, CDR2 FQGNSA. CDR3 in DNA: TGTGCCAGCAGCTTTTATAACGCCGGACCCCTCAACTATGGCTACACCTTC. It yields the protein CASSFYNAGPLNYGYTF.